The 26 T cell receptor beta chains below all came from one sample that was sequenced in a study of cytomegalovirus exposure and HLA in healthy donors. The PCR made use of 60 Vbeta and 13 Jbeta primers. Method: immunoSEQ multiplex PCR; TCRdb's copy keeps in-frame clones and lacks some. The sample shows some 130,000 clones, 80% of them seen only once. The source material was PBMCs. The receptors come from a young man in good health and CMV-seronegative.

V and J are TRBV7-9 and TRBJ2-3, with 13 bases identical to TRBD2. Trimming at V came to 5 bases and at J to 5 bases, leaving 7 bases not matched to a gene. The germline gives CDR1 SEHNR, CDR2 FQNEAQ (reference sequence). The CDR3 has 16 amino acids. CDR3 protein: CASSPRLAGGVDTQYF. CDR3 sequence (DNA): TGTGCCAGCAGCCCCCGACTAGCGGGAGGAGTAGATACGCAGTATTTT.

The chain couples TRBV4-3 to TRBJ1-2, with 8 bases fitting TRBD1. The CDR3 loop spans 15 amino acids. CDR1 LGHNA and CDR2 YSLEER come from the germline V gene. Germline trimming cut 0 bases from V and 5 bases from J; bases unmatched to any gene: 5. The CDR3 sequence is CASSQDGQGAYGYTF. The CDR3 region has the DNA TGCGCCAGCAGCCAAGACGGGCAGGGGGCTTATGGCTACACCTTC.

The chain combines TRBV15 with TRBJ2-7; 8 bases are a match to TRBD2. The CDR3 loop spans 13 amino acids. The J segment lost 2 bases and the V segment lost 6 bases, leaving 3 bases of the junction unmatched. Per the germline V gene, CDR1 is LNHNV and CDR2 is YYDKDF (reference sequence). CDR3 in DNA: TGTGCCACCAGGACGGGAGGGACCTACGAGCAGTACTTC. It encodes CATRTGGTYEQYF.

The chain joins TRBV28 to TRBJ2-7, with D tentatively TRBD1 (5 bases). Between the trimmed V and J ends, which lost 5 bases and 5 bases, there was a span of 16 bases. This CDR3 has 14 amino acids. Germline CDR1 reads MDHEN; CDR2 reads SYDVKM. The CDR3: CASSPRWGPDEQYF. The DNA of the CDR3 is TGTGCCAGCAGTCCCCGGTGGGGCCCCGACGAGCAGTACTTC.

This clone was found a few times. The germline gene is not matched at one end of the junction; a read error may be the cause. The chain joins TRBV5-6 to TRBJ2-5; tentatively, D is TRBD1 or TRBD2 (5 bases each). This CDR3 region has 14 residues. Germline V gene lookup returns CDR1 SGHDT and CDR2 YYEEEE. DNA for the CDR3: TGTGCCAGCACCTTGGGGCTCGGGGTAGAGACCCAGTACTTC. Its protein product is CASTLGLGVETQYF. Looking up the rest from reference TRBV5-6 and TRBJ2-5 gives the full variable domain: DAGVTQSPTHLIKTRGQQVTLRCSPKSGHDTVSWYQQALGQGPQFIFQYYEEEERQRGNFPDRFSGHQFPNYSSELNVNALLLGDSALYLCASTLGLGVETQYFGPGTRLLVL.

The chain links TRBV30 to TRBJ2-3, with 7 nucleotides matching TRBD2. Germline values: CDR1 GTSNPN, CDR2 SVGIG (reference sequence). With 5 bases clipped from V and 6 bases from J, the junction kept 8 bases outside the gene matches. This CDR3 is 13 amino acids long. The CDR3 reads CAWLGTTRDTQYF. The CDR3 coding sequence is TGTGCCTGGCTCGGGACTACCCGGGATACGCAGTATTTT.

This clone was detected a few times. V and J are TRBV29-1 and TRBJ1-1; D not certain. With 4 bases removed from V and 1 base from J, the gap between germline ends came to 10 bases. The CDR3 extends over 13 amino acids. CDR1 and CDR2 from the germline V gene are SQVTM and ANQGSEA. The DNA for the CDR3 is TGCAGCGTTGTCCAGGCCACGAACACTGAAGCTTTCTTT. The encoded protein is CSVVQATNTEAFF.

The V gene is TRBV19, the J gene TRBJ2-1; D might be TRBD1 (6 bases). This CDR3 is 14 amino acids long. Germline CDR1 and CDR2: LNHDA and SQIVND (reference sequence). V gave up 8 bases and J gave up 8 bases, with 19 bases separating them. CDR3 nucleotides: TGTGCCAGTGGACAGTTGAGTCGAAGGGATGAGCAGTTCTTC. The encoded protein is CASGQLSRRDEQFF.

The chain combines TRBV7-2 with TRBJ2-3; D call uncertain. Germline CDR1 SGHTA, CDR2 FQGNSA. This CDR3 is built from 13 residues. The V end lost 1 base, the J end lost 4 bases, and 6 bases lay between the germline ends. The DNA for the CDR3 is TGTGCCAGCAGCTTAGTCGTCGCAGATACGCAGTATTTT. Amino acid sequence: CASSLVVADTQYF.

This clone occurred once. The rearrangement links TRBV28 to TRBJ1-1; D unresolved. The germline CDR1 and CDR2 sequences are MDHEN and SYDVKM. Deletions cut 7 bases from V and 1 base from J, with 19 bases between. CDR3 length equals 16 residues. The CDR3 DNA is TGTGCCAGCACCCCCTCGGGTTTAGAGACGAACACTGAAGCTTTCTTT. Translation gives CASTPSGLETNTEAFF.

The chain carries TRBV5-4 and TRBJ2-3; D may be TRBD2 (5 bases). V lost 0 bases to trimming and J lost 1 base, with 12 bases between them. The CDR3 has 16 residues. CDR1 is SGHNT and CDR2 is YYREEE in the germline V gene (reference sequence). In nucleotides, the CDR3 is TGTGCCAGCAGCTTGGTAGGGAGTCCCCGCACAGATACGCAGTATTTT. This sequence encodes CASSLVGSPRTDTQYF. The variable domain in full, with the rest retrieved from reference TRBV5-4 and TRBJ2-3, is ETGVTQSPTHLIKTRGQQVTLRCSSQSGHNTVSWYQQALGQGPQFIFQYYREEENGRGNFPPRFSGLQFPNYSSELNVNALELDDSALYLCASSLVGSPRTDTQYFGPGTRLTVL.

The chain recombines TRBV6-5 with TRBJ1-1; TRBD1 agrees at 10 bases. The CDR3 is 14 residues long. CDR1 is MNHEY and CDR2 is SVGAGI in the germline V gene. Trimming cost V 5 bases and J 7 bases; bases outside gene matches: 7. CDR3 sequence (DNA): TGTGCCAGCAGTATCAATAGGGACAGGGGTGAAGCTTTCTTT. Translating gives CASSINRDRGEAFF.

The V call is TRBV6-5, the J call TRBJ2-2; D is unresolved. V was shortened by 2 bases and J by 2 bases, with 6 bases between the two germline ends. This CDR3 is 14 amino acids long. Looked up from germline, CDR1 is MNHEY and CDR2 is SVGAGI. The CDR3 here is CASSYGRNTGELFF. CDR3 sequence (DNA): TGTGCCAGCAGTTACGGCAGAAACACCGGGGAGCTGTTTTTT.

This rearrangement joins TRBV6-5 to TRBJ2-1; 8 bases map to TRBD2. The CDR3 has 16 amino acids. Losses at the gene ends were 0 bases for V and 6 bases for J; bases not matched to a gene: 7. Germline CDR1 MNHEY, CDR2 SVGAGI. The CDR3 coding sequence is TGTGCCAGCAGTTACTCGATCGGGAGGGCCGTCAATGAGCAGTTCTTC. Translated: CASSYSIGRAVNEQFF.

The genes are TRBV7-9 and TRBJ2-1, with D hard to call. Trimming left V 4 bases short and J 13 bases short, with 14 bases between. Germline-derived CDR1 and CDR2 are SEHNR and FQNEAQ (reference sequence). The CDR3 runs to 12 residues. The CDR3 DNA reads TGTGCCAGCAGCTCCCTCCGAGTCCAACAGTTCTTC. As protein: CASSSLRVQQFF.

The chain carries TRBV6-5 and TRBJ2-3; tentatively, D is TRBD2 (6 bases). V was cut by 6 bases and J by 1 base, with 14 bases left in between. Germline V CDR1 and CDR2: MNHEY, SVGAGI. CDR3 length: 15 residues. The CDR3 DNA reads as TGTGCCAGCAGCCCCGGGGGTCTCCGCACAGATACGCAGTATTTT. This gives the protein CASSPGGLRTDTQYF.

This chain connects TRBV30 to TRBJ2-7; no firm D call. This CDR3 has 14 amino acids. The V and J ends lost 5 bases and 0 bases respectively, with 14 bases between them. Germline loops: CDR1 GTSNPN, CDR2 SVGIG (reference sequence). This CDR3 is CAWSSGGSSYEQYF. CDR3 sequence (DNA): TGTGCCTGGTCGAGTGGCGGAAGCTCCTACGAGCAGTACTTC.

The V call is TRBV7-9, the J call TRBJ1-2; D not certain. CDR1 is SEHNR and CDR2 is FQNEAQ in the germline V gene (reference sequence). Trimming removed 5 bases at V and 2 bases at J, with 9 bases between. This CDR3 region has 13 residues. The CDR3 DNA is TGTGCCAGCAGCCCGGAGAGGAACTATGGCTACACCTTC. Translation: CASSPERNYGYTF.

This sequence joins TRBV4-3 and TRBJ2-3; TRBD2 might be the D (6 bases). V lost 5 bases, J lost 5 bases, and 14 bases lay in between. Germline V CDR1 and CDR2: LGHNA, YSLEER. CDR3 length: 14 residues. CDR3 sequence (DNA): TGCGCCAGCAGCACTGGACGGGACTTAGATACGCAGTATTTT. This gives the protein CASSTGRDLDTQYF.

This clone occurred once. This chain joins TRBV6-5 and TRBJ1-2; D is unclear. The CDR3 is 16 amino acids. From germline, CDR1 is MNHEY and CDR2 SVGAGI. V was pared by 4 bases and J by 6 bases, with 21 bases between. The CDR3 nucleotides read TGTGCCAGCAGTTGCCCGGGTTTACCCTGCACCGATGGCTACACCTTC. Amino acids: CASSCPGLPCTDGYTF.

J is TRBJ1-4 and V is TRBV11-2; D might be TRBD1 (5 bases). The CDR3 has 15 residues. Deletions cut 3 bases from V and 4 bases from J, with 12 bases between. Germline-derived CDR1 and CDR2 are SGHAT and FQNNGV. The CDR3 here is CASSLGGTHNEKLFF. The DNA of the CDR3 is TGTGCCAGCAGCTTGGGAGGGACTCATAATGAAAAACTGTTTTTT.

The chain employs TRBV9 and TRBJ2-7; 8 positions agree with TRBD2. V gave up 0 bases and J gave up 2 bases; unmatched junction bases: 7. The CDR3 covers 16 residues. Looked up from germline, CDR1 is SGDLS and CDR2 is YYNGEE. In DNA, the CDR3 is TGTGCCAGCAGCGTAGCGGCTAGCGGGCCACCCTACGAGCAGTACTTC. It translates to CASSVAASGPPYEQYF.

V and J are TRBV29-1 and TRBJ2-1, with 8 bases aligning to TRBD2. V shed 3 bases, J shed 14 bases, and the junction held 9 bases outside the gene matches. Per germline, CDR1 SQVTM and CDR2 ANQGSEA. The CDR3 covers 12 residues. In DNA, the CDR3 is TGCAGCGTTGACCAGACTAGCGAGGCAAAGTTCTTC. This encodes CSVDQTSEAKFF.

The chain couples TRBV18 to TRBJ2-1, with D possibly being TRBD1 (6 bases). This CDR3 is built from 17 residues. Germline V lookup: CDR1 KGHSH, CDR2 LQKENI. V dropped 2 bases and J dropped 0 bases, with 14 bases sitting between them. CDR3 region: CASSPLRQASSYNEQFF. The CDR3 DNA sequence: TGTGCCAGCTCACCATTGCGACAGGCGAGCTCCTACAATGAGCAGTTCTTC.

The V gene is TRBV28, the J gene TRBJ1-2; no clear D. The CDR3 loop spans 13 amino acids. V was trimmed by 6 bases and J by 1 base, leaving 9 bases between them. Per germline, CDR1 MDHEN and CDR2 SYDVKM. CDR3 sequence (DNA): TGTGCCAGCAGCCGGACTGGTAACTATGGCTACACCTTC. It encodes CASSRTGNYGYTF.

In this sample, this clone turned up a few times. The chain is built from TRBV10-1 and TRBJ1-1, with 7 bases aligning to TRBD1. The CDR3 consists of 15 residues. Germline V gene lookup returns CDR1 WNHNN and CDR2 SYGVQD (reference sequence). J was trimmed by 1 base and V by 9 bases; bases with no gene match: 11. In nucleotides, the CDR3 is TGCGCCAGGTGGACAGGTGATCCCTCGAACACTGAAGCTTTCTTT. It codes for CARWTGDPSNTEAFF.